The 4 T cell receptor beta chains in this list originate from one sample, sequenced in a study of shared clonotypes between healthy human individuals. Produced via immunoSEQ multiplex PCR; TCRdb's table is partial and in-frame only. The table lists some 2.4 million clones, 93% of them singletons, with roughly 0.39% in the top ten. The sample comprised naive CD4+ T cells from PBMCs. Subset meaning: CD45RA+ positively selected. Every receptor here comes from a man aged 18 to 29 in good health. Some clones in this sample may be carry-over from other donors' samples.

The gene calls are TRBV19 and TRBJ2-7; 13 nucleotides align to TRBD2. Trimming removed 4 bases from V and 5 bases from J; junction bases left unmatched: 5. The CDR3 spans 15 residues. CDR1 is LNHDA and CDR2 is SQIVND in the germline V gene (reference sequence). The CDR3 sequence: CASSRIGTSGNEQYF. The CDR3 DNA reads as TGTGCCAGTAGTAGAATAGGGACTAGCGGGAACGAGCAGTACTTC.

Only one count was recorded for this clone. This chain joins TRBV5-1 and TRBJ2-7; no clear D. From germline, CDR1 is SGHRS and CDR2 YFSETQ. This CDR3 spans 16 amino acids. The V end was cut by 0 bases, the J end by 2 bases, with 15 bases between. The CDR3 DNA sequence: TGCGCCAGCAGCTTGGGGGATCTAGAGCCAGCCTACGAGCAGTACTTC. This sequence encodes CASSLGDLEPAYEQYF.

The gene calls are TRBV29-1 and TRBJ2-1, with 9 bases lining up with TRBD2. This CDR3 comprises 12 residues. From germline, CDR1 is SQVTM and CDR2 ANQGSEA. The J segment lost 8 bases and the V segment lost 5 bases, leaving 4 bases of the junction unmatched. In DNA form, the CDR3 reads TGCAGCGTTACGCGGGAGGGCTATGAGCAGTTCTTC. The encoded protein is CSVTREGYEQFF.

The J gene is TRBJ2-1, the V gene TRBV5-1; no clear D. This CDR3 spans 15 amino acids. Germline CDR1 is SGHRS and CDR2 is YFSETQ. V was pared by 1 base and J by 2 bases, with 10 bases between. In DNA form, the CDR3 reads TGCGCCAGCAGCTTGATTCCAGGTACCTACAATGAGCAGTTCTTC. Amino acids: CASSLIPGTYNEQFF.